What follows are 3 T cell receptor beta chains derived from one specimen sequenced in a study of cytomegalovirus exposure and HLA in healthy donors (dated by TCRdb to about 2017). Library construction relied on the immunoSEQ multiplex PCR assay. For the multiplex PCR, a mixture combining 60 forward primers for TCR Vbeta segments and 13 reverse primers for TCR Jbeta segments was used. The clones in this table, taken by TCRdb from immuneACCESS, are in-frame only. Not every clone is retained; where verified, under half of the shortfall comes from an unresolved V gene, and the cause of the rest is unknown. Counted in this sample were about 110,000 clones; around three quarters of them appeared once. Roughly 1.3% of the sample rests with the top ten. Sequenced: PBMCs. These receptors originate from a woman in her twenties or thirties in good health and CMV-seronegative.

This clone showed up just a few times. DNA for the CDR3: TGTGCCAGCAGCCAAGACCCCGTGGAGGGAGGAAGGTCCTACGAGCAGTACTTC. Translation gives CASSQDPVEGGRSYEQYF. The chain carries TRBV4-2 and TRBJ2-7, with D possibly matching TRBD2 (6 bases). Germline V gene data show CDR1 as LGHNA and CDR2 as YNFKEQ. V lost 0 bases to trimming and J lost 1 base, with 19 bases between them. The CDR3 consists of 18 residues.

This chain connects TRBV6-1 to TRBJ2-7; D may be TRBD1 (7 bases). The germline V and J ends were trimmed by 6 bases and 3 bases, with 18 bases remaining between them. CDR1 is MNHNS and CDR2 is SASEGT in the germline V gene. This CDR3 comprises 15 residues. The CDR3 loop is CASRKSQGTYYEQYF. The CDR3 nucleotides read TGTGCCAGCAGAAAATCACAGGGGACTTACTACGAGCAGTACTTC.

This clone was seen only once. The gene calls are TRBV29-1 and TRBJ2-5, with TRBD1 as a possible D gene (5 bases). The germline V gene has CDR1 SQVTM and CDR2 ANQGSEA. There are 16 residues in the CDR3. V shed 7 bases and J shed 2 bases, with 23 bases lying between them. In DNA, the CDR3 is TGCAGCGCCGAATCCTCCAGGGTTACTTTACAAGAGACCCAGTACTTC. The encoded protein is CSAESSRVTLQETQYF.